These T cell receptor beta chains were read from a single sample in a study of blood T cell repertoires in COVID-19. The repertoire was sequenced with immunoSEQ multiplex PCR; TCRdb's copy has only in-frame clones and lacks some. Of hundreds of thousands of clones in the sample, 70% to 90% were seen once. The specimen was PBMCs or T cells enriched from blood (not recorded which). These receptors were obtained from a woman aged 55-75 years who had recovered from COVID-19. The conserved cysteine and the conserved F or W are not part of the CDR3 here.

V: TRBV2; J: TRBJ2-1; CDR3: ASSADRGANEQF
V: TRBV5-6; J: TRBJ1-2; CDR3: ASSLEGLSYGYT
V: TRBV24-1; J: TRBJ1-2; CDR3: ATRGARGGYT
V: TRBV27; J: TRBJ2-2; CDR3: ASSFTAGVTGELF
V: TRBV28; J: TRBJ1-6; CDR3: ASSSAGQGASPLH
V: TRBV7-2; J: TRBJ2-1; CDR3: ASSSFMVWGDNEQF
V: TRBV12-5; J: TRBJ2-2; CDR3: ASGLALQGTMWELF
V: TRBV5-1; J: TRBJ1-4; CDR3: ASSPSGQVPLNEKLF
V: TRBV6-4; J: TRBJ1-1; CDR3: ASSLTPDRNTEAF
V: TRBV2; J: TRBJ2-3; CDR3: ASSEPPGLAGARGNTQY
V: TRBV2; J: TRBJ2-1; CDR3: ASSVWGGVLNEQF
V: TRBV18; J: TRBJ1-1; CDR3: ASSPKGGDTEAF
V: TRBV7-6; J: TRBJ2-5; CDR3: ASSAQETQY
V: TRBV28; J: TRBJ1-1; CDR3: ASSSVWTGLDHTEAF
V: TRBV5-8; J: TRBJ1-4; CDR3: ASSPGQGVNEKLF
V: TRBV7-2; J: TRBJ2-7; CDR3: ASGQGYEQY
V: TRBV19; J: TRBJ2-3; CDR3: ASSLGQGTDTQY
V: TRBV5-1; J: TRBJ1-4; CDR3: ASSLAEDGTGSVGLF
V: TRBV29-1; J: TRBJ1-1; CDR3: SVRGNTEAF
V: TRBV5-4; J: TRBJ1-2; CDR3: ASSPGSRSSNYGYT
V: TRBV13; J: TRBJ2-3; CDR3: ASSLARTDTQY
V: TRBV3-1/TRBV3-2; J: TRBJ1-3; CDR3: ASSRAGQGGGNTIY